This T cell receptor beta chain was identified during a study of blood T cell repertoires in COVID-19. Original methodology: For nucleated cells, counts were estimated from reference gene primer amplification. Data came from immunoSEQ multiplex PCR; TCRdb stores just in-frame clones and leaves some out. V, J and clone size derive from that table, while D and trimming were established from the DNA sequence. There are approximately 150,000 clones in the sample; roughly 90% occur only once, and roughly a sixth lies in the top ten. V was trimmed by 1 base and J by 1 base, leaving 20 bases between them. The V gene's germline CDR1 is SGHKS and CDR2 YYEKEE (reference sequence). This CDR3 is 18 amino acids long.

The rearrangement uses TRBV5-5 and TRBJ1-1; D is ambiguous. The source is a man aged 60 to 75 with active or convalescent COVID-19. Sequenced: peripheral blood. CDR3 protein: CASSLTPGGSNSNTEAFF. The CDR3 nucleotides read TGTGCCAGCAGCTTGACGCCAGGAGGATCGAACTCGAACACTGAAGCTTTCTTT. Based on the CDR3 plus reference TRBV5-5 and TRBJ1-1, the full variable domain is DAGVTQSPTHLIKTRGQQVTLRCSPISGHKSVSWYQQVLGQGPQFIFQYYEKEERGRGNFPDRFSARQFPNYSSELNVNALLLGDSALYLCASSLTPGGSNSNTEAFFGQGTRLTVV.